The present TCR beta chain was sequenced within a study of cytomegalovirus exposure and HLA in healthy donors. PCR was performed using 60 Vbeta and 13 Jbeta primers. Produced via immunoSEQ multiplex PCR; TCRdb's table is partial and in-frame only. Of about 240,000 clones detected, about 81% appear once; the ten largest clones hold 7% to 9%. Deletions cut 5 bases from V and 8 bases from J, with 19 bases between. The CDR3 is 15 residues long. Germline V gene data show CDR1 as SGHRS and CDR2 as YFSETQ. This TCR derives from a woman aged 55-70 years in good health and CMV-seropositive. Sequencing was carried out using PBMCs. V is TRBV5-1 and J is TRBJ1-4; no definite D call. The CDR3 is CASRPPERGEEKLFF. The CDR3 region has the DNA TGCGCCAGCAGACCCCCGGAGCGGGGTGAGGAAAAACTGTTTTTT.